This T cell receptor (beta chain) was identified in a study of Ad26.COV2.S vaccination and SARS-CoV-2 variants. Points on this clone: Its antigen is not known.

Study-wide results and caveats: Recipients of vaccine and of placebo showed similar breadth of their non-spike TCR repertoires. While placebo recipients had lower spike-specific TCR breadth, vaccine recipients had more.

The treatment denotes: roughly 20 received Ad26.COV2.S at low or high dose, single or two shots; 5 received placebo; per-sample allocation not given. The investigators took samples on day 63 after the first vaccine or placebo injection. Donor was an adult aged 18-55 years in Boston. The V end was cut by 0 bases, the J end by 4 bases, with 13 bases between. The CDR3 totals 16 residues. CDR1 ENHRY and CDR2 SYGVKD come from the germline V gene. TCRdb's copy holds only in-frame clones and misses some; the assay was immunoSEQ multiplex PCR. The sample has around 400,000 clones; about 93% are singletons. The clonotype originates from a person aged 18-60 years who received the Ad26.COV2.S COVID-19 vaccine or a placebo. The J gene is TRBJ1-5, the V gene TRBV10-3, with D hard to call. The source material was peripheral blood, sampled in a trial of Ad26.COV2.S vaccine versus placebo. CDR3: CAISESVGFGNQPQHF. CDR3 DNA sequence: TGTGCCATCAGTGAGTCGGTAGGTTTTGGGAATCAGCCCCAGCATTTT.